This TCR beta chain was recovered during a study of graft-versus-host responses after intestinal transplantation. For the study at large: Recipients had transplants, and these were multivisceral, liver-intestinal, or isolated intestinal. Uniformly, recipients were administered anti-thymocyte globulin induction with subsequent tacrolimus and steroids for three to four years. Study-level points and caveats: GvH clones detected in recipient marrow included some appearing first in ileum or blood. Early HvG declines after transplant were associated with peak circulating GvH clone levels.

This table comes from immunoSEQ multiplex PCR, and its TCRdb copy is limited to in-frame clones, with some not included. Of some 90,000 clones listed, 90% are singletons. With regard to this clone: What it recognizes is unknown.

The V end lost 0 bases, the J end lost 0 bases, and 6 bases lay between the germline ends. This CDR3 has 14 amino acids. Germline assignment: CDR1 SGDLS and CDR2 YYNGEE. The TCR originated in a human donor who received an intestinal transplant. The source was unstimulated CD4+ T cells sorted from spleen or lymph node cells, collected before intestinal transplant. The chain uses TRBV9 and TRBJ1-2, with no clear D. The CDR3 here is CASSVAVANYGYTF. The CDR3 DNA is TGTGCCAGCAGCGTAGCGGTAGCTAACTATGGCTACACCTTC. Filled out from reference TRBV9 and TRBJ1-2, the complete variable domain reads DSGVTQTPKHLITATGQRVTLRCSPRSGDLSVYWYQQSLDQGLQFLIQYYNGEERAKGNILERFSAQQFPDLHSELNLSSLELGDSALYFCASSVAVANYGYTFGSGTRLTVV.